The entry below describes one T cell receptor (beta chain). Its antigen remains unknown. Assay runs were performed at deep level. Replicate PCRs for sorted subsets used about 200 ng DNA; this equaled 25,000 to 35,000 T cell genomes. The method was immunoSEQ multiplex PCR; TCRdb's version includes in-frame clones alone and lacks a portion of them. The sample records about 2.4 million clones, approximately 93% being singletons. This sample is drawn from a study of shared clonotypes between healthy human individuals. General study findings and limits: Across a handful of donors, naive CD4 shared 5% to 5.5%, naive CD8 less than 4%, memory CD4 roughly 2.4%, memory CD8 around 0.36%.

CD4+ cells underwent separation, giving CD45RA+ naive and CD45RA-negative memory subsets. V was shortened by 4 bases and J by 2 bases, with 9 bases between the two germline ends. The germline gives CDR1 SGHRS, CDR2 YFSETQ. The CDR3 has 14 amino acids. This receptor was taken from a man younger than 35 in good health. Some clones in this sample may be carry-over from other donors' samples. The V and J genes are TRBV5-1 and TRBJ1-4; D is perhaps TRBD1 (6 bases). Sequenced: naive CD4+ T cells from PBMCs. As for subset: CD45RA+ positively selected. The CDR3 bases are TGCGCCAGCAGCAGGGGGGCCACTAATGAAAAACTGTTTTTT. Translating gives CASSRGATNEKLFF.